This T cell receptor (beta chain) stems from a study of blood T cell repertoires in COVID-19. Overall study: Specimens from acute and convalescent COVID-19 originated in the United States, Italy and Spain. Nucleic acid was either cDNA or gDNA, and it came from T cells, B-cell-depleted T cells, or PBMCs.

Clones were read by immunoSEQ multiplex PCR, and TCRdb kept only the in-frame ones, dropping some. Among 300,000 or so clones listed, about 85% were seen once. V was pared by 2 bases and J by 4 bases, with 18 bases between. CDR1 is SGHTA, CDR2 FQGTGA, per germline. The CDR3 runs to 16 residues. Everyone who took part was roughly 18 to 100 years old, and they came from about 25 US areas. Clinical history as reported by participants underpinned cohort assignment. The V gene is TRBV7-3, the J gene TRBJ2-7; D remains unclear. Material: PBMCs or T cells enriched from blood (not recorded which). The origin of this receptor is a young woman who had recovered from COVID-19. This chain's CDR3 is CASSLLGGDRPYEQYF. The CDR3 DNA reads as TGTGCCAGCAGCTTATTAGGCGGCGACCGCCCATACGAGCAGTACTTC.